This T cell receptor (beta chain) was retrieved from a study of early T cells in non-severe SARS-CoV-2 infection. This clonotype came up many times. V shed 5 bases and J shed 0 bases, with 11 bases lying between them. The CDR3 runs to 14 residues. Germline CDR1 SGHRS, CDR2 YFSETQ. TCRdb itself ran the 5' RACE reads through MiXCR, one entry per CDR3 protein. The sample has nearly 60,000 distinct CDR3 sequences, about an eighth seen once. The sequenced sample was whole blood. V is TRBV5-1 and J is TRBJ1-2, with D uncertain. This receptor was taken from an adult who was a healthcare worker with PCR-confirmed SARS-CoV-2 infection or an uninfected control (not recorded which). This chain's CDR3 is CASRGSEANYGYTF. The DNA of the CDR3 is TGCGCCAGCAGAGGGTCCGAAGCTAACTATGGCTACACCTTC.